These T cell receptor beta chains were read from a single sample in a study of Ad26.COV2.S vaccination and SARS-CoV-2 variants. Sequencing was performed with immunoSEQ multiplex PCR; in TCRdb, only in-frame clones are kept and a portion is missing. The sample holds 85,000 to 120,000 clones, around 81% seen once. Sequences were derived from peripheral blood, sampled after recovery from COVID-19. Source of these receptors: a human donor who had recovered from COVID-19. CDR3s leave out the opening cysteine and the closing phenylalanine or tryptophan.

j_gene | v_gene | CDR3aa
TRBJ2-7 | TRBV18 | ASSFGTGQPYEQY
TRBJ1-4 | TRBV11-2 | ASSSVREGEKLF
TRBJ2-5 | TRBV5-1 | ASSRDRGRETQY
TRBJ2-7 | TRBV5-5 | ASSSIGTGSSYEQY
TRBJ1-4 | TRBV4-1 | ASSQQGNEKLF
TRBJ2-7 | TRBV5-1 | ASSLDRTGSTYEQY
TRBJ1-1 | TRBV30 | AWSAYRTEAF
TRBJ2-5 | TRBV30 | AWSVRGETQY
TRBJ1-5 | TRBV30 | AWSVTHNQPQH
TRBJ1-1 | TRBV5-1 | ASSQGQGDTEAF
TRBJ2-5 | TRBV19 | ASSSEGGAQGETQY
TRBJ2-2 | TRBV7-9 | ASTGQLTGELF
TRBJ2-5 | TRBV6-1 | ASSEVGTHQTQY
TRBJ2-3 | TRBV4-1 | ASSQGVGGGFTDTQY
TRBJ1-4 | TRBV20-1 | SASPFTGGYATNEKLF
TRBJ2-1 | TRBV9 | ASSPISGGVYNEQF
TRBJ2-5 | TRBV20-1 | SAKTRGNQY
TRBJ2-3 | TRBV4-2 | ASSQDWGGSTDTQY
TRBJ2-1 | TRBV12-5 | ASGIGLAGFDEQF
TRBJ1-1 | TRBV6-1 | ASTIQGYDTEAF
TRBJ2-1 | TRBV6-2/TRBV6-3 | ASSYYMLSIWF
TRBJ1-3 | TRBV4-1 | ASSQGPLGGNTIY
TRBJ2-2 | TRBV3-1/TRBV3-2 | ASRIGRGRRTGELF
TRBJ2-4 | TRBV28 | ASSLPRMGAKNIQY
TRBJ1-5 | TRBV18 | ASSPPPTGRHSNQPQH
TRBJ1-5 | TRBV10-2 | ASGAVNQPQH
TRBJ2-5 | TRBV6-2/TRBV6-3 | ASSTTSGKETQY
TRBJ1-1 | TRBV29-1 | SVKTGGEAF
TRBJ2-3 | TRBV5-3 | ARSQGYRTDTQY
TRBJ2-6 | TRBV30 | AWTSGANVLT
TRBJ1-5 | TRBV2 | ASSAETNQPQH
TRBJ2-5 | TRBV10-3 | AISAGTSGSQETQY
TRBJ2-3 | TRBV7-3 | ASSGTGTSGTDTQY
TRBJ1-2 | TRBV2 | ASSEAPGQVYGYT
TRBJ2-3 | TRBV20-1 | SASLAGRTDTQY
TRBJ2-7 | TRBV2 | ASSKDRATHYEQY
TRBJ1-2 | TRBV29-1 | SVVALTGRGGYT
TRBJ1-1 | TRBV5-1 | ASSLVLGARAQLGGTEAF
TRBJ1-1 | TRBV27 | ASNQGPEAF
TRBJ1-1 | TRBV29-1 | SVANTEAF
TRBJ1-5 | TRBV7-9 | ASRAPGTGRNQPQH
TRBJ1-1 | TRBV3-1/TRBV3-2 | ASSQGDRPTEAF
TRBJ1-2 | TRBV19 | ASIPASGGYT
TRBJ1-2 | TRBV7-9 | ASSSGTGGYT
TRBJ1-5 | TRBV25-1 | ASSVTGGNQPQH
TRBJ2-7 | TRBV5-1 | ASSQTGYEQY
TRBJ2-3 | TRBV28 | ASSPVGGDALHTQY
TRBJ2-7 | TRBV5-6 | ASSSRQGGWYEQY
TRBJ1-3 | TRBV6-5 | ASRLTTGNTIY
TRBJ2-1 | TRBV12-5 | ASGLDDHNEQF
TRBJ1-4 | TRBV4-3 | ASSQERAEEKLF
TRBJ2-5 | TRBV24-1 | ATSDLRTGEETQY